The entry below gives a single TCR beta chain sequence along with its context. Its antigen is still unknown. Base-call qualities are not available, and no considerably larger clone is one nucleotide away. This specimen belongs to a study (dated by TCRdb to 2015 to 2016). V lost 3 bases and J lost 2 bases, and the count of bases not matched to a germline gene is 8. CDR1 LGHNA and CDR2 YSLEER were looked up in the germline V gene. The CDR3 runs 17 residues from the cysteine to the phenylalanine. The read is trimmed to its CDR3 DNA, 51 bases read in frame from base 1. To prepare the library, RT-PCR was applied. The sequencer listed for this sample is Illumina MiSeq. TCRdb reran the public reads through fastp at Q25 and MiXCR, keeping productive beta chains. Duplicate CDR3 protein sequences are folded into a single record with the most common DNA and genes. The table for this sample lists more than 550,000 distinct CDR3 sequences; 11% to 15% of them were counted only once. The ten largest clones capture 3% to 4.5% of the sample.

Sequenced input: memory CD4+ T cells from blood. This clonotype originated in a female donor in good health, serving as a healthy control. The chain couples TRBV4-3 to TRBJ1-4; 8 of the junction bases match TRBD1. The CDR3 loop reads CASSHTRQGATNEKLFF. The sequence in DNA is TGCGCCAGCAGCCATACGCGGCAGGGGGCTACTAATGAAAAACTGTTTTTT.